This is a list of T cell receptor beta chains from one sample in a study of cytomegalovirus exposure and HLA in healthy donors. Only in-frame clones appear in the TCRdb table, and some are missing; sequencing was by immunoSEQ multiplex PCR. The sample holds about 140,000 clones; 70% to 80% are singletons and the top ten take about 3.1%. Sequencing used PBMCs. Receptors originate from a female donor in good health and CMV-seronegative. The CDR3 runs from the conserved cysteine through the conserved F or W.

>TRBJ1-5|TRBV18
CASSREGQGQQPQHF
>TRBJ2-7|TRBV9
CASSVGVGGYEQYF
>TRBJ2-5|TRBV18
CASSPRPGQGEETQYF
>TRBJ1-4|TRBV2
CASSTMLSNEKLFF
>TRBJ1-2|TRBV27
CASSLKGAPHYGYTF
>TRBJ2-2|TRBV2
CASSEKGLQATGELFF
>TRBJ2-7|TRBV27
CASSLVQGVYEQYF
>TRBJ1-6|TRBV6-5
CASRGTGKNSPLHF
>TRBJ1-1|TRBV18
CASSPPIDTAEAFF
>TRBJ2-3|TRBV10-3
CAISEAAGTDTQYF
>TRBJ2-7|TRBV10-1
CASSESSGPLVDEQYF
>TRBJ2-7|TRBV7-2
CASSSSRGQAYEQYF
>TRBJ2-7|TRBV5-6
CASSLGLILTYEQYF
>TRBJ1-5|TRBV27
CASSPGWGNQPQHF
>.|TRBV9
CASSATGTNYEQYF
>TRBJ2-1|TRBV9
CASSVGVYNEQFF
>TRBJ2-3|TRBV28
CASTDGGGSTDTQYF
>TRBJ2-7|TRBV4-2
CASSQDLSLAGRLYEQYF
>TRBJ2-2|TRBV13
CASKRERNTGELFF
>TRBJ1-4|TRBV25-1
CASSESSTGEKLFF
>TRBJ2-3|TRBV7-3
CASSLGTASTDTQYF
>TRBJ2-5|TRBV28
CASSLRSWRGRTGETQYF
>TRBJ2-2|TRBV15
CATSRDRATGELFF
>TRBJ2-7|TRBV27
CARSPGLAGEQYF
>TRBJ2-7|TRBV7-9
CASSSFLVFGEQYF
>TRBJ2-7|TRBV7-6
CASNERCYEQYF
>TRBJ2-7|TRBV12-5
CASGWDRGFEQYF
>TRBJ1-3|TRBV5-6
CASSSGGGNTIYF
>TRBJ2-1|TRBV28
CASNPMGRGFIVYNEQFF
>TRBJ2-7|TRBV5-1
CASRVSSGGYEQYF
>TRBJ2-3|TRBV7-2
CASKLTTLTDTQYF
>TRBJ2-1|TRBV21-1
CASSRGEQFF
>TRBJ2-3|TRBV2
CASSPQGSSTDTQYF
>TRBJ1-1|TRBV15
CATSREEGYTEAFF
>TRBJ1-1|TRBV5-8
CASNLGQVNTEAFF
>TRBJ2-7|TRBV7-9
CASSLETVVYEQYF
>TRBJ1-6|TRBV15
CATSERGRFSPLHF
>TRBJ2-6|TRBV7-2
CASSLTSGQVGSGANVLTF
>TRBJ2-7|TRBV6-4
CASSRKLAGSHEQYF
>TRBJ2-5|TRBV11-2
CASSLRGMETQYF
>TRBJ1-3|TRBV27
CASSQGNTIYF
>TRBJ1-1|TRBV29-1
CSVEVWGDEAFF
>TRBJ2-7|TRBV5-1
CASSRGGVTEQYF
>TRBJ1-2|TRBV4-1
CASSPRRTFYGYTF
>TRBJ2-3|TRBV5-1
CASSFTGPDTQYF
>TRBJ2-7|TRBV29-1
CSVSNRWTGGNEQYF
>TRBJ1-6|TRBV18
CASSPSAGDSPLHF
>TRBJ2-2|TRBV7-7
CASRPDKNTGELFF
>TRBJ1-2|TRBV27
CASSLGRQGGYTF
>TRBJ1-6|TRBV14
CASSPRRGAASPLHF
>TRBJ2-7|TRBV20-1
CSATPTSEQYF
>TRBJ2-5|TRBV6-5
CASSYLAGRETQYF
>TRBJ2-3|TRBV10-2
CASSGRASTDTQYF
>TRBJ1-1|TRBV6-5
CASSPGIGVGGAFF
>TRBJ2-6|TRBV7-8
CASSLPGSNGGANVLTF